The rows below give T cell receptor beta chains drawn from one sample of a study of shared clonotypes between healthy human individuals. The protocol was immunoSEQ multiplex PCR, while the TCRdb copy is restricted to in-frame clones and leaves out a portion. The sample shows about 600,000 clones, roughly 79% of them seen only once. Material: PBMCs. Receptor source: a woman between 40 and 50 years old in good health. Some clones in this sample may be carry-over from other donors' samples. CDR3s include the opening cysteine and the closing phenylalanine or tryptophan. A D gene is named only where the DNA matches it firmly. Expanded clones are given a class, and other clones once, few, many or no size at all.

CDR3nt | CDR3aa | d_gene | j_gene | v_gene | abundance
TGTGCCAGCAGTACCTCTAGCGGGAGCACAGATACGCAGTATTTT | CASSTSSGSTDTQYF | TRBD2 | TRBJ2-3 | TRBV6-4 | -
TGCAGTGCTAGAGGGGAAGGGACGCAGTATTTT | CSARGEGTQYF | - | TRBJ2-3 | TRBV20-1 | -
TGTGCCAGCTCACCACTCTTGTCGGGTATCAACAATGAGCAGTTCTTC | CASSPLLSGINNEQFF | - | TRBJ2-1 | TRBV18 | -
TGTGCCAGCAGCTTAAGGTGGACGCTAGCGGAGACCCAGTACTTC | CASSLRWTLAETQYF | - | TRBJ2-5 | TRBV7-8 | -
TGTGCCAGCAGCTTATCCAGCGGGGACGAGCAGTACTTC | CASSLSSGDEQYF | TRBD2 | TRBJ2-7 | TRBV7-7 | many
TGTGCCAGCAGTTTGGTAGGGGGGTCATCCTATGGCTACACCTTC | CASSLVGGSSYGYTF | - | TRBJ1-2 | TRBV28 | -
TGCGCCAGCAGCCGGACGTTCCGGGAGACCCAGTACTTC | CASSRTFRETQYF | - | TRBJ2-5 | TRBV4-1 | few
TGTGCCTGGACTAGCGGGACGTGGCTGTACTTC | CAWTSGTWLYF | TRBD2 | TRBJ2-7 | TRBV30 | -
TGTGCCAGTAGTGGCCCGGGACAGGGGTATCAGCCCCAGCATTTT | CASSGPGQGYQPQHF | TRBD1 | TRBJ1-5 | TRBV19 | -
TGCGCCAGCAGCTCCGACGTGAACACCGGGGAGCTGTTTTTT | CASSSDVNTGELFF | - | TRBJ2-2 | TRBV5-1 | few
TGTGCCAGCAGGGGGGGGGCAGGGCAAAATCAGCCCCAGCATTTT | CASRGGAGQNQPQHF | - | TRBJ1-5 | TRBV28 | -
TGTGCCAGCAGCTCCCGGACTAGCGGAACTACCACAGATACGCAGTATTTT | CASSSRTSGTTTDTQYF | TRBD2 | TRBJ2-3 | TRBV13 | -
TGTGCCAGTAGGGGGTGGGATGAGCAGTTCTTC | CASRGWDEQFF | - | TRBJ2-1 | TRBV19 | -
TGTGCCAGCAGTGAAGAGGAAGAGGCGACCTACGAGCAGTACTTC | CASSEEEEATYEQYF | - | TRBJ2-7 | TRBV25-1 | -
TGTGCTTCGAGGTGGCCTAGCGGGAGCGGAGATACGCAGTATTTT | CASRWPSGSGDTQYF | TRBD2 | TRBJ2-3 | TRBV2 | -
TGTGCCAGCAGTTACGGGCATAATGAAAAACTGTTTTTT | CASSYGHNEKLFF | - | TRBJ1-4 | TRBV6-5 | -
TGTGCCAGCAGCCCGAACACTGAAGCTTTCTTT | CASSPNTEAFF | - | TRBJ1-1 | TRBV28 | -
TGTGCCAGCAAGTTGGTAGGACAGGGTTCCTACGAGCAGTACTTC | CASKLVGQGSYEQYF | TRBD1 | TRBJ2-7 | TRBV2 | few
TGTGCCACCAGCAGGACTAGCGGCAATGAGCAGTTCTTC | CATSRTSGNEQFF | TRBD2 | TRBJ2-1 | TRBV15 | -
TGTGCCTGGAGTGTACAGGCGGAGTATGGCTACACCTTC | CAWSVQAEYGYTF | - | TRBJ1-2 | TRBV30 | many
TGTGCCAGCAGCTTAGCGGGGGGTGATGAAAAACTGTTTTTT | CASSLAGGDEKLFF | - | TRBJ1-4 | TRBV13 | once
TGTGCCAGCAGTGGATACAACAGGGGGTCCGAAAACACCATATATTTT | CASSGYNRGSENTIYF | TRBD1 | TRBJ1-3 | TRBV25-1 | -
TGTGCCAGCAGCGAGGGACTTACGCTATACGAGCAGTACTTC | CASSEGLTLYEQYF | - | TRBJ2-7 | TRBV9 | -
TGTGCCAGCAGCTTAAGCAGGGTTGGTGAAGCTTTCTTT | CASSLSRVGEAFF | - | TRBJ1-1 | TRBV7-8 | -
TGTGCCAGCAGTTTAGGAGTTCACCCCTACGAGCAGTACTTC | CASSLGVHPYEQYF | - | TRBJ2-7 | TRBV28 | once
TGTGCCAGCAGCCAGGGTTGGCGAGAAGGCCAAGAGACCCAGTACTTC | CASSQGWREGQETQYF | - | TRBJ2-5 | TRBV13 | -
TGTGCCAGCAGACGGACAGATAGCAATCAGCCCCAGCATTTT | CASRRTDSNQPQHF | - | TRBJ1-5 | TRBV28 | few
TGTGCCAGCAGTTCGGTGACTAGCAACAAAAACATTCAGTACTTC | CASSSVTSNKNIQYF | TRBD2 | TRBJ2-4 | TRBV28 | -
TGTGCCAGCAGCTTGGGACTAGCGGGAACGAACACCGGGGAGCTGTTTTTT | CASSLGLAGTNTGELFF | TRBD2 | TRBJ2-2 | TRBV5-4 | -
TGTGCCAGCAGCCACCTAGACGGTCAAGAGACCCAGTACTTC | CASSHLDGQETQYF | - | TRBJ2-5 | TRBV14 | -
TGTGCCAGCAGTTACATTGAGACCCAGTACTTC | CASSYIETQYF | - | TRBJ2-5 | TRBV6-5 | -
TGTGCCAGCAGCCATGGGGCGGGCAGCGAGCAGTACTTC | CASSHGAGSEQYF | - | TRBJ2-7 | TRBV11-3 | -
TGTGCCAGCAGCCCGACAGGGCCGGATACGCAGTATTTT | CASSPTGPDTQYF | TRBD1 | TRBJ2-3 | TRBV7-2 | -
TGTGCCTGGAGCCCGGGCTCCTACAATGAGCAGTTCTTC | CAWSPGSYNEQFF | - | TRBJ2-1 | TRBV30 | -
TGTGCCTGGAGTTATAGGGCAGGCGAGGGGGAAAAACTGTTTTTT | CAWSYRAGEGEKLFF | - | TRBJ1-4 | TRBV30 | -
TGTGCCAGCCTGGGGACAGACTACAATGAGCAGTTCTTC | CASLGTDYNEQFF | TRBD1 | TRBJ2-1 | TRBV18 | -
TGTGCCAGCAGCTTGCGAGAGTACCAAAACATTCAGTACTTC | CASSLREYQNIQYF | - | TRBJ2-4 | TRBV7-9 | -
TGTGCCAGCAGCTTAAGAGGTCTAGCGGGGCATACGCAGTATTTT | CASSLRGLAGHTQYF | TRBD2 | TRBJ2-3 | TRBV11-2 | once
TGCGCCAGCAATTCGCCCCCGGGGAAAGGGGGCAATCAGCCCCAGCATTTT | CASNSPPGKGGNQPQHF | - | TRBJ1-5 | TRBV10-1 | -
TGTGCCAGCAGGGGGGCAGGGGCCTCCTCTGGGGCCAACGTCCTGACCTTC | CASRGAGASSGANVLTF | - | TRBJ2-6 | TRBV28 | -
TGTGCCAGCATTGGGACAGCCAATTCACCCCTCCACTTT | CASIGTANSPLHF | TRBD1 | TRBJ1-6 | TRBV6-6 | -
TGTGCCAGTAGTATAGGCTACGAGCAGTACTTC | CASSIGYEQYF | - | TRBJ2-7 | TRBV19 | -
TGTGCCAGTAGTAGCCCGGGACAGGGCCAAGAGACCCAGTACTTC | CASSSPGQGQETQYF | TRBD1 | TRBJ2-5 | TRBV19 | few